This passage covers 24 T cell receptor beta chains from one sample sequenced in a study of cytomegalovirus exposure and HLA in healthy donors. In the PCR, 60 Vbeta and 13 Jbeta primers were used. Some clones are missing from TCRdb's copy, which holds only in-frame ones; the method was immunoSEQ multiplex PCR. The data show some 200,000 clones, 82% seen once. Sequencing was carried out using PBMCs. These receptors all come from a boy under 10 years old in good health and CMV-seronegative.

The chain joins TRBV6-4 to TRBJ2-7, with 10 nucleotides matching TRBD1. This CDR3 has 14 residues. Trimming took 8 bases from V and 5 from J; bases not matched to a gene: 9. Germline loops: CDR1 MRHNA, CDR2 SNTAGT. The CDR3 DNA reads TGTGCCAGCTTGACAGGGGGCGGCTACCACGAGCAGTACTTC. This gives the protein CASLTGGGYHEQYF.

The CDR3 is CASSSGGTVSHEQFF. The CDR3 DNA reads TGCGCCAGCAGTTCCGGAGGGACAGTATCCCATGAGCAGTTCTTC. This sequence joins TRBV5-1 and TRBJ2-1; D perhaps matches TRBD1 (7 bases). Germline CDR1 is SGHRS and CDR2 is YFSETQ. V shed 5 bases and J shed 8 bases, with 20 bases lying between them. This CDR3 is 15 amino acids long.

CDR3 bases: TGTGCCAGCAGCGTAGAGCAGGGGGTCGCTGAAGCTTTCTTT. Protein product: CASSVEQGVAEAFF. The chain couples TRBV2 to TRBJ1-1; TRBD1 aligns across 7 bases. Losses at the gene ends were 6 bases for V and 6 bases for J; bases not matched to a gene: 10. From germline, CDR1 is SNHLY and CDR2 FYNNEI. The CDR3 extends over 14 amino acids.

This clone was detected a few times. The chain has TRBV10-3 and TRBJ2-3, with TRBD1 matching 8 bases. There are 14 residues in the CDR3. The V gene end was trimmed by 3 bases and the J gene end by 3 bases; junction bases not matched to a gene: 2. Germline V gene lookup returns CDR1 ENHRY and CDR2 SYGVKD. The CDR3 region is CAISDRGRTDTQYF. CDR3 sequence (DNA): TGTGCCATCAGTGACAGGGGGCGGACAGATACGCAGTATTTT.

The chain uses TRBV27 and TRBJ2-3; D possibly corresponds to TRBD1 (5 bases). CDR3 length: 14 amino acids. Germline V gene sequence: CDR1 MNHEY, CDR2 SMNVEV (reference sequence). V was pared by 6 bases and J by 2 bases, with 12 bases between. The CDR3 spells CASSQTGTTDTQYF. The CDR3 region has the DNA TGTGCCAGCAGCCAAACAGGCACCACAGATACGCAGTATTTT.

The chain employs TRBV6-1 and TRBJ1-2; 7 nucleotides match TRBD1. Unmatched junction bases numbered 7, after V lost 4 bases and J lost 5 bases. Germline lookup yields CDR1 MNHNS and CDR2 SASEGT. The CDR3 extends over 14 amino acids. CDR3 amino acids: CASSGDRALYGYTF. The CDR3, as DNA: TGTGCCAGCAGTGGAGACAGGGCGCTATATGGCTACACCTTC.

V usage is TRBV9 and J usage is TRBJ1-4; 7 bases line up with TRBD1. After removal of 3 bases from V and 8 bases from J, the junction contained 7 bases not matched to a gene. The CDR3 length is 14 residues. Germline V gene data show CDR1 as SGDLS and CDR2 as YYNGEE. CDR3: CASSADRVGEKLFF. In nucleotides, the CDR3 is TGTGCCAGCAGCGCCGACAGGGTTGGCGAAAAACTGTTTTTT.

This clone was recorded a few times. The genes are TRBV7-2 and TRBJ2-3; the D gene is possibly TRBD2 (5 bases). CDR3 length: 13 residues. Germline V CDR1 and CDR2: SGHTA, FQGNSA. Trimming took off 3 bases at V and 4 bases at J, with 8 bases between the two ends. In DNA, the CDR3 is TGTGCCAGCAGCTTGTGGGGAGCAGATACGCAGTATTTT. It yields the protein CASSLWGADTQYF.

This clone was found once. J is TRBJ1-4 and V is TRBV5-4; D possibly corresponds to TRBD1 (6 bases). The CDR3 has 12 residues. Trimming removed 10 bases at V and 7 bases at J, with 14 bases between. Germline lookup yields CDR1 SGHNT and CDR2 YYREEE (reference sequence). The CDR3 region has the DNA TGTGCCTACCGAGGGGGATTTGAAAAACTGTTTTTT. This translates into CAYRGGFEKLFF. Variable domain in full (rest from reference TRBV5-4 and TRBJ1-4): ETGVTQSPTHLIKTRGQQVTLRCSSQSGHNTVSWYQQALGQGPQFIFQYYREEENGRGNFPPRFSGLQFPNYSSELNVNALELDDSALYLCAYRGGFEKLFFGSGTQLSVL.

V gene TRBV4-1 combines with J gene TRBJ2-1; TRBD2 matches 12 bases. Germline values: CDR1 MGHRA, CDR2 YSYEKL. V trimming: 2 bases; J trimming: 8 bases; junction bases outside the gene matches: 7. The CDR3 is made up of 16 amino acids. This chain's CDR3 is CASSQLAGGLSDEQFF. The CDR3 DNA sequence: TGCGCCAGCAGCCAACTAGCGGGGGGGCTCTCGGATGAGCAGTTCTTC.

V gene TRBV6-1 combines with J gene TRBJ2-3, with a possible D match to TRBD1 (6 bases). Germline V gene data show CDR1 as MNHNS and CDR2 as SASEGT. The CDR3 totals 15 residues. Trimming shortened V by 0 bases and J by 2 bases, and 9 bases separated the two germline ends. CDR3 bases: TGTGCCAGCAGTGAAGCGAGGGGGTTCACAGATACGCAGTATTTT. It is translated as CASSEARGFTDTQYF.

This clone was seen once. The chain recombines TRBV27 with TRBJ2-1; D not resolved. The V end was cut by 0 bases, the J end by 6 bases, with 6 bases between. The germline V gene has CDR1 MNHEY and CDR2 SMNVEV (reference sequence). This CDR3 region has 13 residues. The CDR3 nucleotides are TGTGCCAGCAGTTTATCGTCTGTCAATGAGCAGTTCTTC. Translating it yields CASSLSSVNEQFF.

V and J are TRBV9 and TRBJ2-7; 7 positions agree with TRBD2. V was clipped by 0 bases and J by 4 bases; unmatched bases: 4. Germline loops: CDR1 SGDLS, CDR2 YYNGEE. The CDR3 covers 14 residues. CDR3 in amino acids: CASSVGGGGYEQYF. The CDR3 DNA follows: TGTGCCAGCAGCGTAGGGGGGGGTGGGTACGAGCAGTACTTC.

V is TRBV7-2 and J is TRBJ1-1; D is perhaps TRBD1 (5 bases). The CDR3 runs to 14 residues. Trimming stripped 8 bases from V and 1 base from J, with 14 bases between. Germline assignment: CDR1 SGHTA and CDR2 FQGNSA. In DNA, the CDR3 is TGTGCCAGCCATCCTTGGGGGGGGAACACTGAAGCTTTCTTT. Translating it yields CASHPWGGNTEAFF.

The rearrangement links TRBV4-3 to TRBJ1-5; a possible D gene is TRBD1 (6 bases). Trimming took 0 bases from V and 7 from J, leaving 13 bases between them. The germline V gene has CDR1 LGHNA and CDR2 YSLEER. The CDR3 extends over 15 amino acids. CDR3 bases: TGCGCCAGCAGCCAAGATGCAGCAGGGGACCAGCCCCAGCATTTT. Protein product: CASSQDAAGDQPQHF.

The V and J genes are TRBV6-5 and TRBJ2-7; a possible D gene is TRBD1 (5 bases). The CDR3 totals 13 residues. V shed 8 bases and J shed 2 bases, with 13 bases lying between them. Germline-derived CDR1 and CDR2 are MNHEY and SVGAGI. The CDR3 bases are TGTGCCAGCGGGATTCAGGGCCCCTACGAGCAGTACTTC. Encoded protein: CASGIQGPYEQYF.

To note about this clone: The junction departs from the called germline gene at one end, perhaps through a read error. This chain uses TRBV7-3 with TRBJ2-1; TRBD2 matches 9 bases. Germline V CDR1 and CDR2: SGHTA, FQGTGA. This CDR3 spans 18 amino acids. This CDR3 is CASSLTGPERGDYNEQFF. In DNA, the CDR3 is TGTGCCAGCAGCCTAACTGGCCCCGAGCGGGGGGACTACAATGAGCAGTTCTTC.

This clone has more than one count but fewer than ten. The V and J genes are TRBV6-5 and TRBJ1-2; D may be TRBD1 (6 bases). Trimming pared 6 bases from V and 4 bases from J, leaving 12 bases between. Germline V gene lookup returns CDR1 MNHEY and CDR2 SVGAGI. The CDR3 runs 13 residues. CDR3 protein: CASRPDRIYGYTF. CDR3 coding DNA: TGTGCCAGCAGACCCGACAGGATCTATGGCTACACCTTC.

The chain links TRBV6-5 to TRBJ1-2; 9 nucleotides match TRBD1. Germline-derived CDR1 and CDR2 are MNHEY and SVGAGI. There are 16 residues in the CDR3. The V gene end was trimmed by 0 bases and the J gene end by 5 bases; junction bases not matched to a gene: 7. CDR3 amino acids: CASSYSLWDREYGYTF. CDR3 DNA sequence: TGTGCCAGCAGTTACTCCTTGTGGGACAGGGAGTATGGCTACACCTTC.

This sequence joins TRBV30 and TRBJ1-6, with a tentative D call TRBD1 (5 bases). Germline values: CDR1 GTSNPN, CDR2 SVGIG (reference sequence). CDR3 size: 17 residues. V lost 0 bases and J 6 bases, leaving 18 bases between the germline ends. CDR3 nucleotide sequence: TGTGCCTGGAGTGTACCTTTAGGGGCAGATCTTAATTCACCCCTCCACTTT. This translates into CAWSVPLGADLNSPLHF. Drawing the rest from reference TRBV30 and TRBJ1-6, the complete variable domain is SQTIHQWPATLVQPVGSPLSLECTVEGTSNPNLYWYRQAAGRGLQLLFYSVGIGQISSEVPQNLSASRPQDRQFILSSKKLLLSDSGFYLCAWSVPLGADLNSPLHFGNGTRLTVT.

This clone was seen a single time. The chain employs TRBV19 and TRBJ2-7; weak D call: TRBD2 (6 bases). Trimming took 10 bases from V and 6 from J, leaving 22 bases between them. This CDR3 spans 14 amino acids. Germline V gene sequence: CDR1 LNHDA, CDR2 SQIVND (reference sequence). The CDR3 is CATQNKWGDSEQYF. The CDR3 nucleotides are TGTGCCACCCAAAATAAGTGGGGGGATAGCGAGCAGTACTTC. The whole variable domain, filled in from reference TRBV19 and TRBJ2-7, reads DGGITQSPKYLFRKEGQNVTLSCEQNLNHDAMYWYRQDPGQGLRLIYYSQIVNDFQKGDIAEGYSVSREKKESFPLTVTSAQKNPTAFYLCATQNKWGDSEQYFGPGTRLTVT.

The chain couples TRBV10-3 to TRBJ2-3; no reliable D call. Deletions cut 0 bases from V and 0 bases from J, with 7 bases between. The CDR3 totals 15 residues. Germline values: CDR1 ENHRY, CDR2 SYGVKD. The CDR3: CAISESRTSTDTQYF. The CDR3 region has the DNA TGTGCCATCAGTGAGTCGAGAACTAGCACAGATACGCAGTATTTT.

This clone occurred a few times. This chain uses TRBV25-1 with TRBJ1-2; tentative D call: TRBD1 (5 bases). V was trimmed by 4 bases and J by 5 bases, leaving 8 bases between them. Looked up from germline, CDR1 is MGHDK and CDR2 is SYGVNS. CDR3 length equals 12 residues. The CDR3 region has the DNA TGTGCCAGCAGTGTGGGGGGTTATGGCTACACCTTC. Protein product: CASSVGGYGYTF.

The chain has TRBV27 and TRBJ1-2; 8 nucleotides line up with TRBD1. The CDR3 consists of 15 residues. The V gene's germline CDR1 is MNHEY and CDR2 SMNVEV (reference sequence). Trimming removed 4 bases from V and 0 bases from J; junction bases left unmatched: 4. CDR3 sequence: CASSSQGAPNYGYTF. The CDR3 coding sequence is TGTGCCAGCAGTTCTCAGGGGGCGCCTAACTATGGCTACACCTTC.